The rows below give T cell receptor beta chains drawn from one sample of a study of shared T cell receptors in the human thymus. Profiling relied on immunoSEQ multiplex PCR, and the TCRdb table lists in-frame clones only, not all of them. The sample lists some 700,000 clones, roughly 88% occurring once. This same sample was also taken into another study, of human thymus T cells.

Sequencing input: thymocytes. All receptors come from a girl in the first two years of life with a congenital heart defect. The CDR3 runs from the conserved cysteine through the conserved F or W. The D gene is left open where the match is weak. Not every row has a clone size; where given, it reads once, few, many or a size class.

NA TRBJ2-7 TRBV6-1 TRBD2 CASSGGLAGLSGEQYF TGTGCCAGCAGTGGAGGACTAGCGGGACTGTCGGGAGAGCAGTACTTC
NA TRBJ1-1 TRBV19 TRBD1 CASSMDRGEEAFF TGTGCCAGTAGTATGGACAGGGGCGAAGAAGCTTTCTTT
NA TRBJ2-1 TRBV4-1 TRBD2 CASSHVFSGLHLSYNEQFF TGCGCCAGCAGCCACGTTTTTAGCGGGCTCCACCTCTCCTACAATGAGCAGTTCTTC
NA TRBJ2-1 TRBV9 TRBD2 CASSVGERGGFYNEQFF TGTGCCAGCAGCGTAGGTGAGCGGGGGGGCTTTTACAATGAGCAGTTCTTC
NA TRBJ1-2 TRBV7-2 TRBD1 CASRSRTGWEGYTF TGTGCCAGCAGGTCTAGGACAGGGTGGGAAGGCTACACCTTC
NA TRBJ2-7 TRBV15 TRBD1 CATSHTEGQGKSSYEQYF TGTGCCACCAGCCACACTGAAGGACAGGGAAAGAGTTCCTACGAGCAGTACTTC
few TRBJ2-2 TRBV5-6 TRBD2 CASGGGENTGELFF TGTGCCAGCGGGGGGGGAGAGAACACCGGGGAGCTGTTTTTT
NA TRBJ2-7 TRBV11-2 NA CASSLSSGRQENSYEQYF TGTGCCAGCAGCTTATCCTCGGGTAGACAGGAAAACTCCTACGAGCAGTACTTC
NA TRBJ2-7 TRBV7-8 NA CASSPGDHEQYF TGTGCCAGCAGCCCGGGAGACCACGAGCAGTACTTC
NA TRBJ1-2 TRBV7-9 NA CASSSTDSPEGYTF TGTGCCAGCAGCTCAACGGACAGCCCGGAGGGCTACACCTTC
NA TRBJ2-7 TRBV30 TRBD2 CAWSVGTSGTSGRYDSYEQYF TGTGCCTGGAGTGTAGGGACTTCCGGGACTAGCGGGCGGTACGATTCCTACGAGCAGTACTTC
NA TRBJ2-3 TRBV6-6 TRBD2 CASSPRTSGETDTQYF TGTGCCAGCAGTCCGAGGACTAGCGGGGAGACAGATACGCAGTATTTT
NA TRBJ1-6 TRBV4-1 NA CASSALRPWEDLSSHIDSPLHF TGCGCCAGCAGCGCCCTTCGGCCCTGGGAGGACCTATCCTCACATATCGATTCACCCCTCCACTTT
NA TRBJ2-5 TRBV5-5 NA CASSPTGIQETQYF TGTGCCAGCAGCCCAACAGGGATTCAAGAGACCCAGTACTTC
NA TRBJ2-7 TRBV12-5 TRBD1 CASGLVPPDRELYEQYF TGTGCTAGTGGTTTGGTACCCCCCGACAGGGAGTTATACGAGCAGTACTTC
NA TRBJ2-6 TRBV7-9 NA CASSEGSGANVLTF TGTGCCAGCAGCGAGGGAAGTGGGGCCAACGTCCTGACTTTC
NA TRBJ1-1 TRBV27 TRBD1 CASRGQGLGPEAFF TGTGCCAGCAGGGGACAGGGTTTGGGGCCTGAAGCTTTCTTT
NA TRBJ1-2 TRBV9 TRBD1 CASSVRDRANYGYTF TGTGCCAGCAGCGTACGGGACAGGGCCAACTATGGCTACACCTTC
NA TRBJ1-1 TRBV7-3 TRBD1 CASSLGGQGGDGGNTEAFF TGTGCCAGCAGCTTAGGGGGACAGGGAGGGGACGGGGGGAACACTGAAGCTTTCTTT
NA TRBJ1-2 TRBV7-2 TRBD1 CASSLTGAYGYTF TGTGCCAGCAGCCTCACAGGGGCCTATGGCTACACCTTC
NA TRBJ2-1 TRBV10-3 NA CAISDYDSYNEQFF TGTGCCATCAGTGACTATGACTCCTACAATGAGCAGTTCTTC
once TRBJ1-2 TRBV6-6 NA CASSYPRQEPNYGYTF TGTGCCAGCAGTTACCCCCGACAGGAGCCCAACTATGGCTACACCTTC
NA TRBJ1-1 TRBV30 TRBD1 CAWELPGTAIRKEAFF TGTGCCTGGGAATTACCCGGGACAGCTATACGAAAGGAAGCTTTCTTT
once TRBJ2-3 TRBV7-9 TRBD2 CASSPTSGGRDTQYF TGTGCCAGCAGCCCCACTAGCGGGGGCCGCGATACGCAGTATTTT
NA TRBJ1-5 TRBV5-6 NA CASTRGEGNQPQHF TGTGCCAGCACCCGGGGGGAGGGGAATCAGCCCCAGCATTTT
NA TRBJ1-1 TRBV5-5 TRBD1 CASSGIRGRTTEAFF TGTGCCAGCAGCGGAATCAGGGGGCGGACCACTGAAGCTTTCTTT
NA TRBJ2-3 TRBV27 TRBD2 CASSIQRLAGGSGTDTQYF TGTGCCAGCAGCATTCAGAGACTAGCGGGTGGGAGTGGCACAGATACGCAGTATTTT
NA TRBJ2-7 TRBV10-3 TRBD2 CAISPGGATSSYEQYF TGTGCCATCAGTCCGGGAGGAGCTACCTCCTCCTACGAGCAGTACTTC
NA TRBJ2-3 TRBV5-1 TRBD1 CASSHSDRGSTDTQYF TGCGCCAGCAGCCACTCAGACAGGGGGAGCACAGATACGCAGTATTTT
NA TRBJ1-1 TRBV7-4 NA CASSLTDRPEDATEAFF TGTGCCAGCAGCCTAACTGACAGGCCTGAGGACGCCACTGAAGCTTTCTTT
NA TRBJ1-1 TRBV19 NA CASSTVRGTEAFF TGTGCCAGTAGTACGGTCCGGGGGACTGAAGCTTTCTTT
NA TRBJ2-1 TRBV27 TRBD1 CASSLSSPRQGNSYNEQFF TGTGCCAGCAGTTTATCCAGCCCTCGACAGGGAAACTCCTACAATGAGCAGTTCTTC
once TRBJ1-2 TRBV29-1 NA CNVWQGDYGYTF TGCAACGTATGGCAAGGGGACTATGGCTACACCTTC